This T cell receptor beta chain was observed in a study of shared clonotypes between healthy human individuals. Looking at the study overall: Three CD4 naive, three CD4 memory, two CD8 naive and one CD8 memory plate were used per donor.

The count of this clone is one. Its antigen is not known. The table came from immunoSEQ multiplex PCR; TCRdb's copy has only in-frame clones and leaves some out. The sample has about 980,000 clones, approximately 80% seen once; the top ten hold about 1.5%. Every donor was a Caucasian adult from Nashville, Tennessee. The V gene lost 8 bases and the J gene lost 2 bases, with 15 bases spanning the gap. The V gene's germline CDR1 is SNHLY and CDR2 FYNNEI. CDR3 length: 14 residues. Study findings and constraints: The study generally estimated greater richness for naive than memory subsets.

This TCR was sampled from a man younger than 35 in good health. This chain uses TRBV2 with TRBJ1-2, with D perhaps matching TRBD1 (6 bases). The material sequenced was memory CD4+ T cells sorted from blood. Stated subset: CD45RA-negative fraction. CDR3 amino acids: CASQERGGNYGYTF. The DNA for the CDR3 is TGTGCCAGCCAGGAGCGAGGGGGAAACTATGGCTACACCTTC.